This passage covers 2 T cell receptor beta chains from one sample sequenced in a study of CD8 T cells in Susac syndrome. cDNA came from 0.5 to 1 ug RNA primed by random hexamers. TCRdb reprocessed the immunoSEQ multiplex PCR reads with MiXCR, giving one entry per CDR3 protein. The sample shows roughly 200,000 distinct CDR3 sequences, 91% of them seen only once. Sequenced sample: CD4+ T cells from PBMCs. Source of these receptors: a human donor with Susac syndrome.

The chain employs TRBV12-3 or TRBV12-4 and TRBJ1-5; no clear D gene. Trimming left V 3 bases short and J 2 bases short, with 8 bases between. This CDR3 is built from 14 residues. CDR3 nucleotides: TGTGCCAGCAGTTTCTGGGGAGGCAATCAGCCCCAGCATTTT. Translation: CASSFWGGNQPQHF.

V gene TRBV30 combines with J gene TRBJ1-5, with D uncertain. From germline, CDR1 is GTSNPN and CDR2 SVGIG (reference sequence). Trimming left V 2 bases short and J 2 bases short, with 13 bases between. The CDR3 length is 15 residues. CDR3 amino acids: CAWSRGLGGNQPQHF. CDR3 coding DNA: TGTGCCTGGAGTCGTGGGCTTGGGGGCAATCAGCCCCAGCATTTT.